This T cell receptor (beta chain) was captured in a study of T cell responses to AZD1222 COVID-19 vaccine. Germline CDR1 reads LGHDT; CDR2 reads YNNKEL (reference sequence). The CDR3 has 17 residues. V dropped 5 bases and J dropped 2; count of bases not matched to a gene: 5. The table came from immunoSEQ multiplex PCR; TCRdb's copy has only in-frame clones and leaves some out. The repertoire includes fewer than 100,000 clones, almost 90% of them detected once, and 1.3% to 1.5% sits in the top ten. This clonotype was sampled from an adult who received the AZD1222 COVID-19 vaccine. The chain combines TRBV3-1 (or the pseudogene TRBV3-2) with TRBJ2-3; TRBD2 aligns across 15 bases. This specimen consisted of peripheral blood, obtained 28 days after the second AZD1222 dose. The CDR3 reads CASSAGTSGGITDTQYF. The DNA for the CDR3 is TGTGCCAGCAGCGCCGGGACTAGCGGGGGGATCACAGATACGCAGTATTTT.